This entry lists 10 T cell receptor beta chains sequenced from one sample in a study of blood T cell repertoires in COVID-19. Sequencing was performed with immunoSEQ multiplex PCR; in TCRdb, only in-frame clones are kept and a portion is missing. The sample contains some 210,000 clones, 75% to 90% of which appear only once. The specimen was peripheral blood. These receptors were taken from a man in his 60s who had recovered from COVID-19.

The genes are TRBV11-2 and TRBJ2-1, with TRBD2 matching 11 bases. The V gene's germline CDR1 is SGHAT and CDR2 FQNNGV. This CDR3 region has 16 residues. Trimming took 7 bases from V and 3 from J; bases not matched to a gene: 8. The CDR3 DNA reads TGTGCCAGCACCAAGATCGGGACTAGCGGCTACAATGAGCAGTTCTTC. It specifies CASTKIGTSGYNEQFF. Filled out from reference TRBV11-2 and TRBJ2-1, the complete variable domain reads EAGVAQSPRYKIIEKRQSVAFWCNPISGHATLYWYQQILGQGPKLLIQFQNNGVVDDSQLPKDRFSAERLKGVDSTLKIQPAKLEDSAVYLCASTKIGTSGYNEQFFGPGTRLTVL.

The chain employs TRBV15 and TRBJ2-7; tentatively, D is TRBD2 (5 bases). The germline gives CDR1 LNHNV, CDR2 YYDKDF (reference sequence). The V end lost 3 bases, the J end lost 7 bases, and 16 bases lay between the germline ends. CDR3 length: 14 amino acids. CDR3 coding DNA: TGTGCCACCAGCAGGGACTCCGGGCGCGGGGAGCAGTACTTC. Translated: CATSRDSGRGEQYF.

This chain joins TRBV5-1 and TRBJ2-1; possibly TRBD1 for D (6 bases). Germline assignment: CDR1 SGHRS and CDR2 YFSETQ. V was trimmed by 2 bases and J by 10 bases, leaving 13 bases between them. This CDR3 is 13 amino acids long. The CDR3 DNA is TGCGCCAGCAGCTTTCCCATCCAGGGGGAGCAGTTCTTC. It codes for CASSFPIQGEQFF.

The CDR3 here is CASRTLAGGPGGEQYF. CDR3 nucleotide sequence: TGTGCCAGCAGGACACTAGCGGGGGGGCCTGGCGGCGAGCAGTACTTC. This chain links TRBV5-4 with TRBJ2-7; TRBD2 aligns across 13 bases. After removal of 5 bases from V and 6 bases from J, the junction contained 11 bases not matched to a gene. From germline, CDR1 is SGHNT and CDR2 YYREEE (reference sequence). The CDR3 loop spans 16 amino acids.

The chain combines TRBV7-2 with TRBJ2-7; 10 bases fit TRBD1. This CDR3 has 15 residues. Trimming took 5 bases from V and 4 from J; bases not matched to a gene: 8. Germline V lookup: CDR1 SGHTA, CDR2 FQGNSA. CDR3 region: CASSMGQGRLYEQYF. The CDR3 nucleotides are TGTGCCAGCAGCATGGGACAGGGGCGATTGTACGAGCAGTACTTC. The full variable domain, its missing parts supplied by reference TRBV7-2 and TRBJ2-7, is GAGVSQSPSNKVTEKGKDVELRCDPISGHTALYWYRQSLGQGLEFLIYFQGNSAPDKSGLPSDRFSAERTGGSVSTLTIQRTQQEDSAVYLCASSMGQGRLYEQYFGPGTRLTVT.

The CDR3 coding sequence is TGTGCCAGCAGTTCCGGAGATGAGCAGTTCTTC. Amino acids: CASSSGDEQFF. The rearrangement uses TRBV27 and TRBJ2-1; D gene uncertain. CDR1 and CDR2 (germline): MNHEY, SMNVEV (reference sequence). The CDR3 covers 11 residues. V lost 4 bases, J lost 8 bases, and 6 bases lay in between.

The CDR3 DNA follows: TGTGCCAGCAGCGTGACTAGCGGGAGGAACACCGGGGAGCTGTTTTTT. It specifies CASSVTSGRNTGELFF. The chain is built from TRBV9 and TRBJ2-2; 12 nucleotides align to TRBD2. Germline V gene sequence: CDR1 SGDLS, CDR2 YYNGEE. With 2 bases clipped from V and 1 base from J, the junction kept 0 bases outside the gene matches. The CDR3 spans 16 residues. Using reference TRBV9 and TRBJ2-2 for the parts outside the CDR3, the full variable domain is DSGVTQTPKHLITATGQRVTLRCSPRSGDLSVYWYQQSLDQGLQFLIQYYNGEERAKGNILERFSAQQFPDLHSELNLSSLELGDSALYFCASSVTSGRNTGELFFGEGSRLTVL.

This chain joins TRBV4-1 and TRBJ1-5; D may be TRBD1 (5 bases). CDR1 is MGHRA and CDR2 is YSYEKL in the germline V gene. Trimming took off 3 bases at V and 3 bases at J, with 9 bases between the two ends. The CDR3 is 14 residues long. The CDR3 here is CASSQGQINQPQHF. In DNA form, the CDR3 reads TGCGCCAGCAGCCAGGGGCAGATCAATCAGCCCCAGCATTTT.

This chain links TRBV19 with TRBJ2-1; D might be TRBD2 (6 bases). Trimming removed 3 bases at V and 7 bases at J, with 10 bases between. There are 13 residues in the CDR3. Per germline, CDR1 LNHDA and CDR2 SQIVND (reference sequence). Here the CDR3 reads CASSISAGNEQFF. CDR3 nucleotide sequence: TGTGCCAGTAGTATTTCGGCGGGGAATGAGCAGTTCTTC. The full variable domain, with the rest looked up from reference TRBV19 and TRBJ2-1, is DGGITQSPKYLFRKEGQNVTLSCEQNLNHDAMYWYRQDPGQGLRLIYYSQIVNDFQKGDIAEGYSVSREKKESFPLTVTSAQKNPTAFYLCASSISAGNEQFFGPGTRLTVL.

The rearrangement uses TRBV7-3 and TRBJ2-1; weak D call: TRBD2 (5 bases). CDR1 and CDR2 (germline): SGHTA, FQGTGA. Trimming took 1 base from V and 5 from J, leaving 12 bases between them. CDR3 length equals 15 residues. CDR3 region: CASSLNPAAHNEQFF. In nucleotides, the CDR3 is TGTGCCAGCAGCTTAAACCCAGCGGCCCACAATGAGCAGTTCTTC.